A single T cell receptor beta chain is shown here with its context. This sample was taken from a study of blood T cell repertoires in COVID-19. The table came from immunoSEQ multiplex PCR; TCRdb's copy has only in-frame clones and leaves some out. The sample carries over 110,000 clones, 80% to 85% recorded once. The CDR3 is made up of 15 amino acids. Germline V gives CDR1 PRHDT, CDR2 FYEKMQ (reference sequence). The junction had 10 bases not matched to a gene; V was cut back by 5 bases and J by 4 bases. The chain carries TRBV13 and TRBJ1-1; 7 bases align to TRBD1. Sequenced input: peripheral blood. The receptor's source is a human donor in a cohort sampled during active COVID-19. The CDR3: CASSGRGQILTEAFF. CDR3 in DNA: TGTGCCAGCAGCGGCCGGGGACAGATTCTCACTGAAGCTTTCTTT.